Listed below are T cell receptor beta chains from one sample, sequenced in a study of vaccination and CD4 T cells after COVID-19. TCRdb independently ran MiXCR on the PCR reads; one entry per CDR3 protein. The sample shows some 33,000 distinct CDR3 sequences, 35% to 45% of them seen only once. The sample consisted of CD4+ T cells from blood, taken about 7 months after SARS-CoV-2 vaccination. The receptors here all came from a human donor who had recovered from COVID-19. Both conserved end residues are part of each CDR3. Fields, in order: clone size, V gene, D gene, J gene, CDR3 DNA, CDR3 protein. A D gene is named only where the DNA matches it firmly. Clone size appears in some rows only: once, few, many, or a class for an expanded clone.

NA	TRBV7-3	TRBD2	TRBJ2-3	TGTGCCAGCAGCACAACTAGCGGGAGACTCACAGATACGCAGTATTTT	CASSTTSGRLTDTQYF
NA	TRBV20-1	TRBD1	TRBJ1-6	TGCAGTGCCGGCGGACAGGGGGGATCTTCACCCCTCCACTTT	CSAGGQGGSSPLHF
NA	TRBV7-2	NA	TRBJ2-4	TGTGCCAGCAGCTTAGTCCCCTATGTTGGCGGGTCAGCTAGAAACATTCAGTACTTC	CASSLVPYVGGSARNIQYF
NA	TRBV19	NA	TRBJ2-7	TGTGCCAGTAGTATATCTAAGGCGGGACCCTACGAGCAGTACTTC	CASSISKAGPYEQYF
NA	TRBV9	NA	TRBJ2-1	TGTGCCAGCAGCGTAGCTGCAGATTCCTACAATGAGCAGTTCTTC	CASSVAADSYNEQFF
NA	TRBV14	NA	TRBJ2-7	TGTGCCAGCAGCCAAGGCAGAACCTACGAGCAGTACTTC	CASSQGRTYEQYF
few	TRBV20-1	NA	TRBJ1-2	TGCAGTGCTAGCCCCGGGTGGAGGAACTATGGCTACACCTTC	CSASPGWRNYGYTF
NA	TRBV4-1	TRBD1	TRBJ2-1	TGCGCCAGCAGCCAAGAACCGGGACAGGGAATAGGTGAGCAGTTCTTC	CASSQEPGQGIGEQFF
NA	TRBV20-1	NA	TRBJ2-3	TGCAGTGCTAGAGATTTACGGATTTCAGATACGCAGTATTTT	CSARDLRISDTQYF
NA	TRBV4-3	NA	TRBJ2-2	TGCGCCAGCAGCCAAGAAGCCGGGGCTAGCGTGAGCACCGGGGAGCTGTTTTTT	CASSQEAGASVSTGELFF
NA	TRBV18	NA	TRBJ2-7	TGTGCCAGCTCTATAGGGGGGGCGGAAGAGCAGTACTTC	CASSIGGAEEQYF
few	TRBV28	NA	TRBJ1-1	TGTGCCAGCAAAATCCGGTCAGAGAACACTGAAGCTTTCTTT	CASKIRSENTEAFF